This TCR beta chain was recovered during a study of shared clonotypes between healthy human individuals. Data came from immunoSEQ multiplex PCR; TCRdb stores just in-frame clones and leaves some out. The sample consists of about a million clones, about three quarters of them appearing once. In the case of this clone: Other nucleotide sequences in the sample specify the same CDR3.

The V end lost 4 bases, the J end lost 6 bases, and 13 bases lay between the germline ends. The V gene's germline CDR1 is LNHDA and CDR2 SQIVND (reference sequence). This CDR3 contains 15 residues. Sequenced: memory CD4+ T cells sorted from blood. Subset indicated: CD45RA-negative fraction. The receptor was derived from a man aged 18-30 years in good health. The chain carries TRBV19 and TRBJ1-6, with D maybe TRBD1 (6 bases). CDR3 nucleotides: TGTGCCAGTAGTACCGCTACAGGGAGTAATTCACCCCTCCACTTT. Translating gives CASSTATGSNSPLHF. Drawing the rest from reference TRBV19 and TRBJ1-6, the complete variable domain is DGGITQSPKYLFRKEGQNVTLSCEQNLNHDAMYWYRQDPGQGLRLIYYSQIVNDFQKGDIAEGYSVSREKKESFPLTVTSAQKNPTAFYLCASSTATGSNSPLHFGNGTRLTVT.